This passage covers 12 T cell receptor beta chains from one sample sequenced in a study of regulatory T cells in long-lasting Graves disease. Time point given: persistent/refractory GD, antithyroid drugs over 5 years with positive TRAb. The TCR library was prepared using RNA isolated from PBMCs. Libraries of TCR beta came from iRepertoire HTBI primers plus Arm-PCR of CDR3 regions. TCRdb re-derived calls from the multiplex PCR reads in MiXCR, one entry per CDR3 protein. The table has around 460,000 distinct CDR3 sequences, about 22% seen once. The specimen comprised peripheral blood mononuclear cells (PBMCs), sampled when the disease was refractory, from a patient treated with antithyroid drugs. The receptors derive from a female donor with Graves disease.

The table lists this clonotype with a few counts. The gene calls are TRBV5-5 and TRBJ1-2, with 7 bases matching TRBD1. V was pared by 1 base and J by 5 bases, with 8 bases of the junction left unmatched. CDR1 and CDR2 from the germline V gene are SGHKS and YYEKEE (reference sequence). CDR3 length equals 15 residues. DNA of the CDR3: TGTGCCAGCAGCTTGACAGGGGAATCTGGATATGGCTACACCTTC. Protein sequence: CASSLTGESGYGYTF.

In DNA form, the CDR3 reads TGCGCCAGCAGCCAAGAGAGCGGGACAGGCAATGAGCAGTTCTTC. It specifies CASSQESGTGNEQFF. The V and J genes are TRBV4-3 and TRBJ2-1, with TRBD1 as a possible D gene (8 bases). This CDR3 region has 15 residues. The germline V gene has CDR1 LGHNA and CDR2 YSLEER. Deletions cut 0 bases from V and 6 bases from J, with 12 bases between.

The chain couples TRBV7-3 to TRBJ2-3; 7 nucleotides match TRBD2. Germline V lookup: CDR1 SGHTA, CDR2 FQGTGA. V dropped 5 bases and J dropped 4; count of bases not matched to a gene: 9. This CDR3 has 15 residues. This CDR3 reads CASSTRGSSPDTQYF. The CDR3 DNA reads TGTGCCAGCAGCACGCGGGGGTCCTCTCCAGATACGCAGTATTTT.

This chain links TRBV19 with TRBJ1-6; D possibly corresponds to TRBD1 (5 bases). Trimming stripped 10 bases from V and 3 bases from J, with 16 bases between. There are 15 residues in the CDR3. Germline CDR1 LNHDA, CDR2 SQIVND (reference sequence). DNA for the CDR3: TGTGCCACCTCGGACCCGACAGACTATAATTCACCCCTCCACTTT. Protein sequence: CATSDPTDYNSPLHF. The entire variable domain, with the rest obtained from reference TRBV19 and TRBJ1-6, is as follows: DGGITQSPKYLFRKEGQNVTLSCEQNLNHDAMYWYRQDPGQGLRLIYYSQIVNDFQKGDIAEGYSVSREKKESFPLTVTSAQKNPTAFYLCATSDPTDYNSPLHFGNGTRLTVT.

This clonotype was seen repeatedly, ten times or more. The V call is TRBV28, the J call TRBJ1-5; no definite D call. The ends were cut back, 5 bases at V and 2 bases at J, with 10 bases in the middle. This CDR3 spans 14 amino acids. CDR1 and CDR2 (germline): MDHEN, SYDVKM. The CDR3 loop is CASSPRRGNQPQHF. In DNA form, the CDR3 reads TGTGCCAGCAGTCCCCGCCGGGGCAATCAGCCCCAGCATTTT.

The rearrangement uses TRBV20-1 and TRBJ2-7; perhaps TRBD2 as D (6 bases). Germline V gene data show CDR1 as DFQATT and CDR2 as SNEGSKA (reference sequence). This CDR3 has 14 amino acids. The ends were cut back, 2 bases at V and 4 bases at J, with 15 bases in the middle. The CDR3 reads CSARTGEGGYEQYF. DNA for the CDR3: TGCAGTGCTAGAACGGGGGAAGGTGGGTACGAGCAGTACTTC.

The chain joins TRBV29-1 to TRBJ1-4; perhaps TRBD1 as D (5 bases). Germline values: CDR1 SQVTM, CDR2 ANQGSEA. The CDR3 extends over 15 amino acids. Trimming removed 0 bases from V and 0 bases from J, with 8 bases in between. The CDR3 DNA is TGCAGCGTTGAAGAGACAGAAGCAACTAATGAAAAACTGTTTTTT. This translates into CSVEETEATNEKLFF.

The V call is TRBV19, the J call TRBJ1-1; no definite D call. The CDR3 has 13 amino acids. V was trimmed by 7 bases and J by 1 base, leaving 10 bases between them. In germline, CDR1 is LNHDA, CDR2 SQIVND (reference sequence). CDR3 loop: CASMPRENTEAFF. For the CDR3, the DNA is TGTGCCAGTATGCCGCGGGAGAACACTGAAGCTTTCTTT.

This clonotype has at least ten counts. CDR3 DNA sequence: TGTGCCAGCAGTTTAGGAAGCCCGTATCAGCCCCAGCATTTT. Amino acid sequence: CASSLGSPYQPQHF. The chain carries TRBV28 and TRBJ1-5; no firm D call. The CDR3 runs to 14 residues. Trimming cost V 2 bases and J 5 bases, with 10 bases left between them. Looked up from germline, CDR1 is MDHEN and CDR2 is SYDVKM.

The rearrangement joins TRBV6-1 to TRBJ1-1, with unresolved D. The V end lost 6 bases, the J end lost 3 bases, and 11 bases lay between the germline ends. The germline V gene has CDR1 MNHNS and CDR2 SASEGT. The CDR3 is 13 residues long. CDR3 in amino acids: CASSLSADTEAFF. The CDR3, as DNA: TGTGCCAGCAGCCTGAGCGCGGACACTGAAGCTTTCTTT.

This clonotype appeared a few times. The CDR3 here is CASSLGGSGSPLHF. The CDR3 coding sequence is TGTGCCAGCAGCTTAGGGGGTTCGGGTTCACCCCTCCACTTT. The chain joins TRBV7-2 to TRBJ1-6; no firm D call. The germline V gene encodes CDR1 SGHTA and CDR2 FQGNSA. V was trimmed by 1 base and J by 9 bases, leaving 10 bases between them. This CDR3 has 14 amino acids.

Of note for this clonotype: A clone one base away is much larger, so this may be a read error. The chain carries TRBV6-1 and TRBJ1-2; TRBD1 matches 10 bases. Germline loops: CDR1 MNHNS, CDR2 SASEGT. This CDR3 has 14 amino acids. The CDR3 reads CASRTGGRGYGCTF. The CDR3 region has the DNA TGTGCCAGCAGGACAGGGGGCCGAGGCTATGGCTGCACCTTC.